Presented here are 10 T cell receptor beta chains from one specimen sequenced in a study of T cell responses to AZD1222 COVID-19 vaccine. Sequenced by immunoSEQ multiplex PCR; TCRdb stores in-frame clones only, minus some. This table holds more than 150,000 clones, approximately 90% found once. The starting material was peripheral blood, obtained 28 days after the second AZD1222 dose. The receptors originated from an adult who received the AZD1222 COVID-19 vaccine.

This clone was counted a single time. V and J are TRBV19 and TRBJ2-3; possibly TRBD1 for D (5 bases). CDR1 and CDR2 from the germline V gene are LNHDA and SQIVND (reference sequence). Trimming removed 3 bases at V and 4 bases at J, with 14 bases between. There are 15 residues in the CDR3. The CDR3: CASSMGPTPADTQYF. The CDR3 DNA is TGTGCCAGTAGTATGGGGCCAACCCCCGCAGATACGCAGTATTTT.

This chain uses TRBV11-1 with TRBJ2-1; D is unclear. V lost 3 bases to trimming and J lost 2 bases, with 11 bases between them. This CDR3 has 15 amino acids. CDR1 and CDR2 from the germline V gene are SGHAT and FQDESV (reference sequence). The CDR3 nucleotides read TGTGCCAGCAGCTTTTTGGTAGCAACCTACAATGAGCAGTTCTTC. As protein: CASSFLVATYNEQFF. Full variable domain (missing parts from reference TRBV11-1 and TRBJ2-1): EAEVAQSPRYKITEKSQAVAFWCDPISGHATLYWYRQILGQGPELLVQFQDESVVDDSQLPKDRFSAERLKGVDSTLKIQPAELGDSAMYLCASSFLVATYNEQFFGPGTRLTVL.

The rearrangement links TRBV28 to TRBJ1-2; D unresolved. Per the germline V gene, CDR1 is MDHEN and CDR2 is SYDVKM. There are 12 residues in the CDR3. V dropped 7 bases and J dropped 8 bases, with 14 bases sitting between them. CDR3 region: CASKEGPWGYTF. The CDR3 nucleotides are TGTGCCAGCAAGGAAGGGCCGTGGGGCTACACCTTC.

The gene calls are TRBV5-1 and TRBJ2-3; the D gene is possibly TRBD1 (7 bases). CDR1 and CDR2 (germline): SGHRS, YFSETQ. Trimming took 4 bases from V and 3 from J, leaving 15 bases between them. The CDR3 totals 15 residues. The CDR3 nucleotides read TGCGCCAGCAGCCCCTCCAGGGGGGAGACAGATACGCAGTATTTT. Encoded protein: CASSPSRGETDTQYF.

The chain employs TRBV24-1 and TRBJ2-1; D gene unclear. V was trimmed by 7 bases and J by 6 bases, leaving 15 bases between them. The CDR3 runs to 14 residues. Looked up from germline, CDR1 is KGHDR and CDR2 is SFDVKD. Here the CDR3 DNA reads TGTGCCACCAGGCCCTCGGTGGGGTTCAATGAGCAGTTCTTC. It translates to CATRPSVGFNEQFF.

This rearrangement joins TRBV24-1 to TRBJ2-3, with 12 bases aligning to TRBD2. The CDR3 spans 16 residues. In germline, CDR1 is KGHDR, CDR2 SFDVKD. Germline trimming cut 1 base from V and 7 bases from J; bases unmatched to any gene: 5. DNA of the CDR3: TGTGCCACCAGTGATTTTACGACTAGCGGGAGATATACGCAGTATTTT. This encodes CATSDFTTSGRYTQYF.

The chain couples TRBV5-1 to TRBJ1-1; D unresolved. Germline V CDR1 and CDR2: SGHRS, YFSETQ. The V end lost 2 bases, the J end lost 6 bases, and 23 bases lay between the germline ends. CDR3 size: 17 residues. Here the CDR3 DNA reads TGCGCCAGCAGCTTCGAACCTCGGCGGGTTCGTGCCCCTGAAGCTTTCTTT. Protein: CASSFEPRRVRAPEAFF. The full variable domain, with the rest looked up from reference TRBV5-1 and TRBJ1-1, is KAGVTQTPRYLIKTRGQQVTLSCSPISGHRSVSWYQQTPGQGLQFLFEYFSETQRNKGNFPGRFSGRQFSNSRSEMNVSTLELGDSALYLCASSFEPRRVRAPEAFFGQGTRLTVV.

The gene calls are TRBV28 and TRBJ1-5; no reliable D call. Germline V CDR1 and CDR2: MDHEN, SYDVKM. Trimming took off 5 bases at V and 5 bases at J, with 7 bases between the two ends. The CDR3 is 12 residues long. The CDR3 sequence is CASSPLDQPQHF. DNA of the CDR3: TGTGCCAGCAGTCCCCTTGATCAGCCCCAGCATTTT.

The gene calls are TRBV27 and TRBJ1-4; 7 bases match TRBD1. CDR1 is MNHEY and CDR2 is SMNVEV in the germline V gene (reference sequence). The junction had 4 bases not matched to a gene; V was cut back by 4 bases and J by 8 bases. The CDR3 has 13 residues. The CDR3 region has the DNA TGTGCCAGCAGTTCCGACAGGGCCGAAAAACTGTTTTTT. It yields the protein CASSSDRAEKLFF.

The chain links TRBV5-1 to TRBJ1-1; D possibly corresponds to TRBD1 (5 bases). CDR1 is SGHRS, CDR2 YFSETQ, per germline. The V end was cut by 4 bases, the J end by 1 base, with 11 bases between. The CDR3 is made up of 14 amino acids. CDR3 sequence (DNA): TGCGCCAGCAGCCCGGGACGGACGAACACTGAAGCTTTCTTT. Encoded protein: CASSPGRTNTEAFF.